This T cell receptor (beta chain) stems from a study of regulatory T cells in long-lasting Graves disease. Study details: The term persistent Graves' disease signified upward of 5 years on antithyroid drugs with positive TSH receptor antibodies.

This CDR3 region has 13 residues. Germline V gene lookup returns CDR1 KGHSH and CDR2 LQKENI. The germline V and J ends were trimmed by 6 bases and 7 bases, with 13 bases remaining between them. This clonotype was seen many times. Time point reported: persistent/refractory GD, antithyroid drugs over 5 years with positive TRAb. The authors made the TCR library using RNA they extracted from PBMCs. Investigators prepared the TCR beta libraries by applying iRepertoire HTBI primers and Arm-PCR of CDR3 regions. TCRdb reprocessed the multiplex PCR reads with MiXCR, giving one entry per CDR3 protein. The table has around 300,000 distinct CDR3 sequences, around 23% seen once; the top ten hold around three fifths.

The chain recombines TRBV18 with TRBJ1-5; D unclear. This TCR derives from a female donor with Graves disease. This specimen consisted of peripheral blood mononuclear cells (PBMCs), obtained when the disease was refractory, from a patient treated with antithyroid drugs. The CDR3 DNA reads TGTGCCAGCTCCCTCGGGGATCCCCAGCCCCAGCATTTT. Translation: CASSLGDPQPQHF.